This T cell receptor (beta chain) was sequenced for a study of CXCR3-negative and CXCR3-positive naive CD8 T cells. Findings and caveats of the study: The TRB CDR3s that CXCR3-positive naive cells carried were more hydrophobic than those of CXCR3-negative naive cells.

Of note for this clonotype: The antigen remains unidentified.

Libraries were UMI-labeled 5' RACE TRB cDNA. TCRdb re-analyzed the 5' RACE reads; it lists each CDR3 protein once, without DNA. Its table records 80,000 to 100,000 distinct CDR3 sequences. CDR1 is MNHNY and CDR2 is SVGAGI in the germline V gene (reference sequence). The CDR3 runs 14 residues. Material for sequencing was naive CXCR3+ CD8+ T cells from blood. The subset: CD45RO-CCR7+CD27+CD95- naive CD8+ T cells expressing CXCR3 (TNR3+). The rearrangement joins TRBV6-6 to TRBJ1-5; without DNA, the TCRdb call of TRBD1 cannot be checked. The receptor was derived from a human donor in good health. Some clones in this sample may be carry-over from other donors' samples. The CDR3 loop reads CASSEGHRDQPQHF.